Listed below are T cell receptor beta chains from one sample, sequenced in a study of T-cell reconstitution after alpha-beta-depleted transplantation in children. Each CDR3 protein is one row after TCRdb ran MiXCR on the PCR reads. The profile shows about 540,000 distinct CDR3 sequences, roughly 27% of them singletons. This specimen consisted of PBMCs, obtained before TCRalphabeta/CD19-depleted stem cell transplant. These receptors all stem from a boy under two years old with Wiskott-Aldrich syndrome, due to receive a stem cell transplant. Both conserved end residues are part of each CDR3. The D gene is left open where the match is weak. Only some rows state a clone size, as once, few, many or a class for expanded clones.

TRBJ2-7 TRBV5-1 few . CASSLEPLSYEQYF TGCGCCAGCAGCTTGGAACCCCTCTCCTACGAGCAGTACTTC
TRBJ2-3 TRBV6-5 . TRBD2 CASSYSVAGGTDTQYF TGTGCCAGCAGTTACTCCGTAGCGGGAGGAACAGATACGCAGTATTTT
TRBJ1-3 TRBV7-2 . . CASSLGGRKHGNTIYF TGTGCCAGCAGCTTAGGGGGGCGGAAGCATGGAAACACCATATATTTT
TRBJ1-1 TRBV7-9 few . CASSSSGRNTEAFF TGTGCCAGCAGCTCATCGGGTAGGAACACTGAAGCTTTCTTT
TRBJ1-5 TRBV20-1 . . CSARKVQELNQPQHF TGCAGTGCCCGGAAGGTACAGGAGCTTAATCAGCCCCAGCATTTT
TRBJ2-3 TRBV3-1 . . CASSQDRGTTDTQYF TGTGCCAGCAGCCAAGATCGGGGCACCACAGATACGCAGTATTTT
TRBJ1-5 TRBV27 . . CASSSAGDPYSNQPQHF TGTGCCAGCAGCTCAGCAGGGGACCCTTATAGCAATCAGCCCCAGCATTTT
TRBJ2-3 TRBV7-6 once TRBD2 CASSLSGSGPDTQYF TGTGCCAGCAGCTTAAGCGGGAGTGGCCCAGATACGCAGTATTTT
TRBJ2-3 TRBV5-1 few . CASSSTLTSWGTDTQYF TGCGCCAGCAGTTCGACCCTTACCTCTTGGGGCACAGATACGCAGTATTTT
TRBJ2-7 TRBV9 few . CASSVDVGPYEQYF TGTGCCAGCAGCGTAGATGTAGGCCCCTACGAGCAGTACTTC
TRBJ2-6 TRBV19 once . CASSTGSSGANVLTF TGTGCCAGTAGTACCGGTAGCTCTGGGGCCAACGTCCTGACTTTC
TRBJ2-3 TRBV28 few TRBD2 CASSPHEGTGGTDTQYF TGTGCCAGCAGTCCACACGAAGGAACGGGGGGTACAGATACGCAGTATTTT
TRBJ2-1 TRBV28 many . CASRTYNEQFF TGTGCCAGCAGGACATACAATGAGCAGTTCTTC
TRBJ2-7 TRBV21-1 . . CASSLEGPPYEQYF TGTGCCAGCAGCCTCGAGGGCCCTCCCTACGAGCAGTACTTC
TRBJ1-5 TRBV7-9 few TRBD1 CASSLDLTGASNQPQHF TGTGCCAGCAGCTTAGACCTAACAGGGGCGAGCAATCAGCCCCAGCATTTT
TRBJ2-1 TRBV9 . . CASSVETNTVTYEQFF TGTGCCAGCAGCGTAGAAACGAATACTGTTACATATGAGCAGTTCTTC
TRBJ2-7 TRBV27 . . CASGPGLSSYEQYF TGTGCCAGCGGCCCGGGGCTTAGCTCCTACGAGCAGTACTTC
TRBJ1-4 TRBV27 few . CASSNRVGEKLFF TGTGCCAGCAGTAACAGGGTGGGGGAAAAACTGTTTTTT
TRBJ2-1 TRBV4-1 many . CASSQVVYNEQFF TGCGCCAGCAGCCAAGTAGTATACAATGAGCAGTTCTTC
TRBJ2-5 TRBV7-2 few TRBD2 CASGYGLAGGETQYF TGTGCCAGCGGTTACGGACTAGCGGGAGGAGAGACCCAGTACTTC
TRBJ2-1 TRBV18 . TRBD1 CASSPTGGTVYNEQFF TGTGCCAGCTCACCAACAGGGGGCACGGTATACAATGAGCAGTTCTTC
TRBJ2-7 TRBV25-1 . . CASSEGLGVIGEQYF TGTGCCAGCAGTGAAGGGTTAGGAGTTATTGGCGAGCAGTACTTC
TRBJ2-3 TRBV11-3 . . CASSAPRRGRTRDTQYF TGTGCCAGCAGCGCACCTAGGAGGGGTCGGACCAGAGATACGCAGTATTTT
TRBJ2-7 TRBV6-5 . TRBD2 CASSYSSLAGDEQYF TGTGCCAGCAGTTACTCGTCACTAGCGGGAGACGAGCAGTACTTC
TRBJ2-3 TRBV29-1 . TRBD2 CSVEGLLVTDTQYF TGCAGCGTTGAGGGACTATTGGTTACAGATACGCAGTATTTT
TRBJ2-1 TRBV5-1 few TRBD2 CASSLVLAGARDEQFF TGCGCCAGCAGCTTGGTACTAGCGGGAGCACGCGATGAGCAGTTCTTC
TRBJ2-3 TRBV20-1 few TRBD2 CSPPTAGGLGDTQYF TGCAGTCCCCCCACAGCGGGAGGGCTGGGAGATACGCAGTATTTT
TRBJ2-2 TRBV5-1 many . CASRGADTGELFF TGCGCCAGCAGAGGAGCTGACACCGGGGAGCTGTTTTTT
TRBJ2-7 TRBV3-1 few . CASSRARDNYNYEQYF TGTGCCAGCAGCCGAGCAAGGGACAACTATAACTACGAGCAGTACTTC
TRBJ1-5 TRBV12-3/TRBV12-4 few . CASTWHRNNQPQHF TGTGCCAGCACCTGGCACAGGAACAATCAGCCCCAGCATTTT
TRBJ2-1 TRBV29-1 few . CSARGGVFNNEQFF TGCAGCGCAAGGGGGGGGGTATTCAACAATGAGCAGTTCTTC